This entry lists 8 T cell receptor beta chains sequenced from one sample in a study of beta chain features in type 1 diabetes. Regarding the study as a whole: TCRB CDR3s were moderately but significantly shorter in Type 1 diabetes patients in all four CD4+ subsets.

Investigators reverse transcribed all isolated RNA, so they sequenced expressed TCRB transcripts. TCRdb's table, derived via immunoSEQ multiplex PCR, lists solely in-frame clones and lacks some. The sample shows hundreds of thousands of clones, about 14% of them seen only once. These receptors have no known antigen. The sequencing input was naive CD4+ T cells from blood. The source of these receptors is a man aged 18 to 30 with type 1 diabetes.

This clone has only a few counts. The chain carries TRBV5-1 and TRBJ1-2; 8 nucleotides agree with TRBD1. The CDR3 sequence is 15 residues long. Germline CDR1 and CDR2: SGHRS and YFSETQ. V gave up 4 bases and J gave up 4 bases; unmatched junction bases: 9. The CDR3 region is CASSRQGAEGYGYTF. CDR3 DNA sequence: TGCGCCAGCAGCCGCCAGGGGGCCGAGGGCTATGGCTACACCTTC.

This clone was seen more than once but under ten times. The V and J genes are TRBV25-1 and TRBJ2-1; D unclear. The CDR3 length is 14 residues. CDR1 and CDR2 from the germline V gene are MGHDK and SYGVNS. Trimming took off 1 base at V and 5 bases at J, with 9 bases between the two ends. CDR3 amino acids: CASSESPIHNEQFF. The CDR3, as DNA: TGTGCCAGCAGTGAATCCCCAATCCACAATGAGCAGTTCTTC.

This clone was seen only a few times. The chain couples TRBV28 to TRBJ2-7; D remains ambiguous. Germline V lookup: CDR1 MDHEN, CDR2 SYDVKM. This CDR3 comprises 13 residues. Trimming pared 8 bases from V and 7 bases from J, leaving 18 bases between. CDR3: CASLHQPSQEQYF. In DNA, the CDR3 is TGTGCCAGCCTTCACCAGCCCTCCCAGGAGCAGTACTTC.

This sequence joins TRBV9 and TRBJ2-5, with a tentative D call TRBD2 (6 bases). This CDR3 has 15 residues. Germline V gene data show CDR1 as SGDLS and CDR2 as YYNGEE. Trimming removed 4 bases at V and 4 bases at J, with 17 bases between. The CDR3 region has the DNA TGTGCCAGCAGCAAGACGCCCCAGGGAGGAGAGACCCAGTACTTC. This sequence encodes CASSKTPQGGETQYF.

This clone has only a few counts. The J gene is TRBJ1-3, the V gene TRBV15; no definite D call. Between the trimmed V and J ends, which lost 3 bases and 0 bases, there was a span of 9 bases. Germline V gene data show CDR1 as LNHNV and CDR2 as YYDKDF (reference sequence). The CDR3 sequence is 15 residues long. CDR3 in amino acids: CATSSLQISGNTIYF. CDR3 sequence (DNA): TGTGCCACCAGCAGCCTACAGATCTCTGGAAACACCATATATTTT.

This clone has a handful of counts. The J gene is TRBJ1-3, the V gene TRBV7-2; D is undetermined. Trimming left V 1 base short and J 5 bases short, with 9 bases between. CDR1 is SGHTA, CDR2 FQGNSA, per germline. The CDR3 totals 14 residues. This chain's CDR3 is CASSLGEIRNTIYF. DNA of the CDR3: TGTGCCAGCAGCTTAGGAGAAATTCGAAACACCATATATTTT.

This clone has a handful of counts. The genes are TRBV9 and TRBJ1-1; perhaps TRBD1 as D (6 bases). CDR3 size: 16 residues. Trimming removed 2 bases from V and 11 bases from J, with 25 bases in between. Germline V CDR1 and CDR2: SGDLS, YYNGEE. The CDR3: CASSVASSDSGSMAFF. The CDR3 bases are TGTGCCAGCAGCGTCGCCTCCTCGGACAGCGGGTCTATGGCTTTCTTT. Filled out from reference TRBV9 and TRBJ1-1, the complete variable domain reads DSGVTQTPKHLITATGQRVTLRCSPRSGDLSVYWYQQSLDQGLQFLIQYYNGEERAKGNILERFSAQQFPDLHSELNLSSLELGDSALYFCASSVASSDSGSMAFFGQGTRLTVV.

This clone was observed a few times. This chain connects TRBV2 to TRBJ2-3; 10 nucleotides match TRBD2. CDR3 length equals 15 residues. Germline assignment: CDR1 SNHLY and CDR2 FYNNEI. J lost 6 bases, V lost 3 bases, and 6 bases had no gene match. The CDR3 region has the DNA TGTGCCAGCAGTGACGACCTAGCGGGGGCGGATACGCAGTATTTT. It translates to CASSDDLAGADTQYF.